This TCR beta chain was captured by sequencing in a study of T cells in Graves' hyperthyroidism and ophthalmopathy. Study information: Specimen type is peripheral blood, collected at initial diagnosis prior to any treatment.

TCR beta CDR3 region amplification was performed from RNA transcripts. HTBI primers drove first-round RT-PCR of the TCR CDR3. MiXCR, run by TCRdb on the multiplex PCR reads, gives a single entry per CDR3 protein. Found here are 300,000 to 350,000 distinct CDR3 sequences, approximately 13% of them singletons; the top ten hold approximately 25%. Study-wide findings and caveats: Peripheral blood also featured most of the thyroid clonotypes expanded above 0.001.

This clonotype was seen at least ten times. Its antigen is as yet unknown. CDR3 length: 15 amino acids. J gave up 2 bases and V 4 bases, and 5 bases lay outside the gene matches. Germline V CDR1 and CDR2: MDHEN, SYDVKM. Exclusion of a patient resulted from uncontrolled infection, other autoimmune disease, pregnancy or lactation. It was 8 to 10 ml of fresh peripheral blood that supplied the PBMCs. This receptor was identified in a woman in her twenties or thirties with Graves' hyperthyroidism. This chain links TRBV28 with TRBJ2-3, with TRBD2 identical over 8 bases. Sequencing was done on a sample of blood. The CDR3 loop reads CASSSPAGDTDTQYF. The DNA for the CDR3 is TGTGCCAGCAGTTCGCCAGCGGGAGACACAGATACGCAGTATTTT.